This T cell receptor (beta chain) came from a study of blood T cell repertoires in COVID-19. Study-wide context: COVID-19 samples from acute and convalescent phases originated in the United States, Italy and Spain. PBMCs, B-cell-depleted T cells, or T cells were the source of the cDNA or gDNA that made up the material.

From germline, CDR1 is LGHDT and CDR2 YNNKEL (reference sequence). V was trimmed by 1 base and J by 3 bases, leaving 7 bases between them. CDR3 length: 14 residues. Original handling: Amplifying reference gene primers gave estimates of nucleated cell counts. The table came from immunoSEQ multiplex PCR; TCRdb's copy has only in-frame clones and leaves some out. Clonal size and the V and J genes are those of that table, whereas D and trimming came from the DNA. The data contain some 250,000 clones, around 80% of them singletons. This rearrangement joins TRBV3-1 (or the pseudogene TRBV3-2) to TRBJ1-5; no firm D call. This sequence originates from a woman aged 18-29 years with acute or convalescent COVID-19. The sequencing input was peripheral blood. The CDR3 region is CASSQGGNNQPQHF. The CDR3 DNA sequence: TGTGCCAGCAGCCAAGGAGGGAACAATCAGCCCCAGCATTTT.